Following are 24 T cell receptor beta chains from one sample sequenced in a study of post-analysis software for immune sequencing data. These receptors' targets are unknown. TCR beta libraries were prepared from cDNA with unique molecular identifiers. TCRdb passed the PCR reads through MiXCR, listing each CDR3 protein once. This sample has fewer than 550,000 distinct CDR3 sequences, with under 40% found just once. Study observations and caveats: In patients, four to six TRBV segments were more frequent than in controls, with TRBV5-6, TRBV5-1 and TRBV20-1 among them.

The sample comprised blood. These receptors were taken from a girl aged 2-17 years with multiple sclerosis.

This chain links TRBV28 with TRBJ2-1; the D gene is possibly TRBD1 (6 bases). Germline V CDR1 and CDR2: MDHEN, SYDVKM. The CDR3 consists of 15 residues. V was shortened by 3 bases and J by 3 bases, with 12 bases between the two germline ends. This CDR3 is CASSFGVQGYNEQFF. The DNA for the CDR3 is TGTGCCAGCAGTTTCGGGGTACAGGGCTACAATGAGCAGTTCTTC.

This clonotype turned up a few times. CDR3 in DNA: TGTGCCAGCAGCCAAGACCTAGCGGGGGGAAATGAGCAGTTCTTC. Residues: CASSQDLAGGNEQFF. The chain is built from TRBV3-1 and TRBJ2-1; 11 bases map to TRBD2. Germline CDR1 is LGHDT and CDR2 is YNNKEL (reference sequence). This CDR3 contains 15 residues. V shed 0 bases and J 7 bases; nucleotides not matched to a gene: 2.

The rearrangement links TRBV20-1 to TRBJ2-7; the D gene could be TRBD1 or TRBD2 (5 bases each). CDR3 length: 13 amino acids. In germline, CDR1 is DFQATT, CDR2 SNEGSKA (reference sequence). The chain's CDR3 is CSSTYGGSYEQYF. The CDR3 DNA sequence: TGCAGCTCCACCTATGGGGGCTCCTACGAGCAGTACTTC.

This clonotype has more than one count but fewer than ten. The chain recombines TRBV20-1 with TRBJ1-2; 9 bases are a match to TRBD1. CDR3 size: 16 residues. V gave up 1 base and J gave up 5 bases; unmatched junction bases: 11. Germline V gene lookup returns CDR1 DFQATT and CDR2 SNEGSKA (reference sequence). The CDR3 DNA sequence: TGCAGTGCTAGAGGAGGCAGCGGGACAGGGTTTTATGGCTACACCTTC. It specifies CSARGGSGTGFYGYTF.

The chain uses TRBV10-3 and TRBJ1-1; D might be TRBD1 (5 bases). Trimming cost V 3 bases and J 2 bases, with 13 bases left between them. This CDR3 region has 15 residues. Germline V lookup: CDR1 ENHRY, CDR2 SYGVKD. This CDR3 is CAISDAGTGNTEAFF. CDR3 DNA: TGTGCCATCAGTGACGCCGGGACGGGAAACACTGAAGCTTTCTTT.

This chain connects TRBV20-1 to TRBJ2-1; D not resolved. CDR1 DFQATT and CDR2 SNEGSKA come from the germline V gene (reference sequence). The V gene lost 4 bases and the J gene lost 6 bases, with 10 bases spanning the gap. The CDR3 extends over 12 amino acids. This CDR3 is CSAKLPSNEQFF. In DNA form, the CDR3 reads TGCAGTGCTAAGCTACCCTCCAATGAGCAGTTCTTC.

This clonotype was recorded a few times. The rearrangement joins TRBV6-2 or TRBV6-3 to TRBJ2-5; 8 bases agree with TRBD2. The V segment lost 4 bases and the J segment 4 bases; nucleotides outside the gene matches: 5. The CDR3 loop spans 14 amino acids. Germline V CDR1 and CDR2: MNHEY, SVGEGT. CDR3 sequence reads: CASSSTGGAETQYF. CDR3 nucleotides: TGTGCCAGCAGTTCAACGGGGGGGGCAGAGACCCAGTACTTC.

The chain joins TRBV20-1 to TRBJ2-4, with TRBD2 matching 8 bases. The assigned J gene may be wrong: the sequence end matches TRBJ2-5 better. The CDR3 has 15 residues. Germline lookup yields CDR1 DFQATT and CDR2 SNEGSKA (reference sequence). CDR3 sequence: CSAPRLARGHETQYF. In DNA form, the CDR3 reads TGCAGTGCGCCAAGACTAGCGAGGGGTCATGAGACCCAGTACTTC.

V is TRBV19 and J is TRBJ2-7, with TRBD2 matching over 13 bases. The J call is uncertain, as TRBJ2-5 better fits the DNA end. This CDR3 comprises 16 residues. Per germline, CDR1 LNHDA and CDR2 SQIVND (reference sequence). CDR3 DNA sequence: TGTGCCAGCGGACTAGCGGGGGCCCCCCTCGCCGAGACCCAGTACTTC. Its protein product is CASGLAGAPLAETQYF.

This chain uses TRBV4-1 with TRBJ1-4, with TRBD1 matching 7 bases. Germline V gene data show CDR1 as MGHRA and CDR2 as YSYEKL. There are 14 residues in the CDR3. The J segment lost 5 bases and the V segment lost 2 bases, leaving 2 bases of the junction unmatched. This CDR3 reads CASSQPGQNEKLFF. As DNA, the CDR3 is TGCGCCAGCAGCCAACCGGGACAGAATGAAAAACTGTTTTTT.

The rearrangement links TRBV24-1 to TRBJ2-2; 12 bases align to TRBD2. J gave up 6 bases and V 3 bases, and 7 bases lay outside the gene matches. Per germline, CDR1 KGHDR and CDR2 SFDVKD. The CDR3 covers 17 residues. The CDR3 reads CATSDPRLAGAPGELFF. CDR3 in DNA: TGTGCCACCAGTGATCCCAGACTAGCGGGGGCCCCCGGGGAGCTGTTTTTT.

This clonotype was detected a few times. The J gene is TRBJ2-7, the V gene TRBV6-2 or TRBV6-3; D may be TRBD1 or TRBD2 (5 bases each). The J call could be wrong; TRBJ2-5 is a better fit for the DNA end. The CDR3 sequence is 15 residues long. Looked up from germline, CDR1 is MNHEY and CDR2 is SVGEGT. For the CDR3, the DNA is TGTGCCAGCAAAAGGGACGGGTTCGCTCCTGAGACCCAGTACTTC. Encoded protein: CASKRDGFAPETQYF.

This chain joins TRBV6-5 and TRBJ1-2, with no clear D. Germline V lookup: CDR1 MNHEY, CDR2 SVGAGI. The CDR3 is 13 residues long. V lost 6 bases and J 3 bases, leaving 11 bases between the germline ends. In DNA form, the CDR3 reads TGTGCCAGCAGCTCTGGGGTGGACTATGGCTACACCTTC. It codes for CASSSGVDYGYTF.

This clonotype has only a few counts. CDR3 DNA sequence: TGTGCCAGCAGACCCCGAGAGGGACAGGGTCGGATTGATGGCTACACCTTC. Translated: CASRPREGQGRIDGYTF. V gene TRBV12-3 or TRBV12-4 combines with J gene TRBJ1-2, with TRBD1 identical over 9 bases. V lost 6 bases and J lost 6; bases outside the gene matches: 17. The CDR3 has 17 amino acids.

The chain combines TRBV5-1 with TRBJ2-5, with D tentatively TRBD2 (7 bases). The J call is doubtful: the DNA matches TRBJ2-7 better. Germline V gives CDR1 SGHRS, CDR2 YFSETQ. This CDR3 is built from 15 residues. CDR3 nucleotide sequence: TGCGCCAGCAGACCCCCCTCAACAGGGACTAACGAGCAGTACTTC. Residues: CASRPPSTGTNEQYF.

The chain links TRBV29-1 to TRBJ1-3; perhaps TRBD1 as D (5 bases). Trimming took 8 bases from V and 1 from J, leaving 12 bases between them. Germline CDR1 SQVTM, CDR2 ANQGSEA. This CDR3 comprises 13 residues. The CDR3 sequence: CSMWGGSGNTIYF. As DNA, the CDR3 is TGCAGCATGTGGGGGGGGTCTGGAAACACCATATATTTT.

The V and J genes are TRBV27 and TRBJ1-1; TRBD1 aligns across 7 bases. V lost 5 bases to trimming and J lost 3 bases; unmatched junction nucleotides: 21. There are 19 residues in the CDR3. In germline, CDR1 is MNHEY, CDR2 SMNVEV (reference sequence). CDR3 DNA: TGTGCCAGCAGTAGAAACCTGTGGAGGGGGCTGATGGCGTACACTGAAGCTTTCTTT. Translated: CASSRNLWRGLMAYTEAFF.

This chain uses TRBV20-1 with TRBJ2-1; TRBD2 matches 8 bases. The closer fit of TRBJ2-7 to the DNA end suggests the J call may be wrong. Germline V gives CDR1 DFQATT, CDR2 SNEGSKA (reference sequence). This CDR3 spans 14 amino acids. The CDR3 region is CSATTSGFYNEQYF. For the CDR3, the DNA is TGCAGTGCCACCACTAGCGGCTTCTACAATGAGCAGTACTTC.

The chain links TRBV11-2 to TRBJ2-7, with D possibly TRBD1 on 5 matching bases. The CDR3 contains 15 residues. V lost 1 base and J lost 4, with 14 bases in between. Germline V CDR1 and CDR2: SGHAT, FQNNGV. The CDR3 nucleotides are TGTGCCAGCAGCTTAGGGTCAGGGCAAGGATACGAGCAGTACTTC. The encoded protein is CASSLGSGQGYEQYF. Supplemented by reference TRBV11-2 and TRBJ2-7, the full variable domain reads EAGVAQSPRYKIIEKRQSVAFWCNPISGHATLYWYQQILGQGPKLLIQFQNNGVVDDSQLPKDRFSAERLKGVDSTLKIQPAKLEDSAVYLCASSLGSGQGYEQYFGPGTRLTVT.

With respect to this clonotype: Given a much more abundant clone one base away, this may be a read error. This chain joins TRBV2 and TRBJ2-1; 9 nucleotides agree with TRBD2. From germline, CDR1 is SNHLY and CDR2 FYNNEI. V lost 6 bases to trimming and J lost 6 bases; unmatched junction nucleotides: 12. The CDR3 has 16 amino acids. CDR3 sequence (DNA): TGTGCCAGCAGCCCCTCCAGCGGGGGGTTCTGCAATGAGCAGTTCTTC. Protein product: CASSPSSGGFCNEQFF.

The chain has TRBV20-1 and TRBJ2-1; D gene ambiguous. CDR3 length equals 13 residues. Trimming cost V 5 bases and J 9 bases, with 17 bases left between them. Germline V gives CDR1 DFQATT, CDR2 SNEGSKA (reference sequence). CDR3 sequence: CSAGPRSGIEQFF. The CDR3 DNA follows: TGCAGTGCTGGCCCCAGAAGTGGGATTGAGCAGTTCTTC.

This clonotype was detected a few times. V usage is TRBV10-3 and J usage is TRBJ2-3; 8 positions agree with TRBD1. The CDR3 length is 17 residues. The germline CDR1 and CDR2 sequences are ENHRY and SYGVKD. V trimming: 2 bases; J trimming: 5 bases; junction bases outside the gene matches: 12. The CDR3, as DNA: TGTGCCATCAGTGAGCGCCCCGGGACAGGAAGTAGAGATACGCAGTATTTT. The encoded protein is CAISERPGTGSRDTQYF.

The V and J genes are TRBV6-6 and TRBJ1-4; the match to TRBD1 covers 8 bases. The CDR3 loop spans 13 amino acids. Unmatched junction bases numbered 3, after V lost 2 bases and J lost 10 bases. Germline loops: CDR1 MNHNY, CDR2 SVGAGI (reference sequence). Here the CDR3 DNA reads TGTGCCAGCAGTTACGACAGGGGTGGAAAACTGTTTTTT. Translated, it gives CASSYDRGGKLFF.

The V call is TRBV28, the J call TRBJ2-7; possible D gene TRBD2, 6 bases. The CDR3 runs to 13 residues. Between the trimmed V and J ends, which lost 8 bases and 0 bases, there was a span of 11 bases. CDR1 MDHEN and CDR2 SYDVKM come from the germline V gene. The CDR3 nucleotides are TGTGCCAGCCTCGGGCGGGACTCCTACGAGCAGTACTTC. It codes for CASLGRDSYEQYF.